These 9 T cell receptor beta chains came from one sample sequenced in a study of cytomegalovirus exposure and HLA in healthy donors. Use of 60 Vbeta and 13 Jbeta primers characterized the PCR. Data came from immunoSEQ multiplex PCR; TCRdb stores just in-frame clones and leaves some out. The sample records about 200,000 clones, 65% to 85% being singletons. The sample comprised PBMCs. The receptor set was obtained from a man aged 50-60 years in good health and CMV-seronegative.

The chain joins TRBV9 to TRBJ2-3, with D unresolved. The CDR3 is made up of 13 amino acids. The germline V and J ends were trimmed by 4 bases and 5 bases, with 11 bases remaining between them. Germline V gives CDR1 SGDLS, CDR2 YYNGEE. Here the CDR3 DNA reads TGTGCCAGCAGCTTAACAGACATAGATACGCAGTATTTT. Translation gives CASSLTDIDTQYF.

The chain is built from TRBV28 and TRBJ2-1, with 8 bases matching TRBD1. Germline loops: CDR1 MDHEN, CDR2 SYDVKM. V lost 7 bases, J lost 3 bases, and 5 bases stayed unmatched. The CDR3 is 14 residues long. Here the CDR3 reads CASTTGGDYNEQFF. In DNA form, the CDR3 reads TGTGCCAGCACCACAGGGGGAGACTACAATGAGCAGTTCTTC.

V gene TRBV19 combines with J gene TRBJ1-5, with a possible D match to TRBD1 (5 bases). The V gene's germline CDR1 is LNHDA and CDR2 SQIVND (reference sequence). The CDR3 extends over 15 amino acids. V was cut by 4 bases and J by 2 bases, with 12 bases left in between. CDR3 protein: CASSSLAGGNQPQHF. The CDR3 DNA follows: TGTGCCAGTAGTAGTCTGGCGGGGGGCAATCAGCCCCAGCATTTT.

V gene TRBV2 combines with J gene TRBJ2-4, with D tentatively TRBD2 (5 bases). The V gene lost 6 bases and the J gene lost 0 bases, with 15 bases spanning the gap. Germline values: CDR1 SNHLY, CDR2 FYNNEI. The CDR3 is 16 amino acids. CDR3 DNA sequence: TGTGCCAGCAGGAGGGTGGATTTTGGAGCCAAAAACATTCAGTACTTC. This translates into CASRRVDFGAKNIQYF.

This clone occurred a few times. The chain has TRBV4-1 and TRBJ1-1, with D perhaps matching TRBD1 (5 bases). The CDR3 is 15 amino acids. Trimming left V 4 bases short and J 0 bases short, with 12 bases between. Per germline, CDR1 MGHRA and CDR2 YSYEKL. CDR3 nucleotide sequence: TGCGCCAGCAGCCCAACCGGGGGGGTGAACACTGAAGCTTTCTTT. Residues: CASSPTGGVNTEAFF.

The rearrangement joins TRBV18 to TRBJ1-2; D is perhaps TRBD1 (6 bases). This CDR3 is 14 amino acids long. CDR1 and CDR2 from the germline V gene are KGHSH and LQKENI. Between the trimmed V and J ends, which lost 3 bases and 1 base, there was a span of 9 bases. CDR3 bases: TGTGCCAGCTCACCCGGACAGCATAACTATGGCTACACCTTC. Translating gives CASSPGQHNYGYTF.

V usage is TRBV6-5 and J usage is TRBJ1-3; D is undetermined. The CDR3 sequence is 14 residues long. Germline V gives CDR1 MNHEY, CDR2 SVGAGI. Trimming removed 9 bases at V and 0 bases at J, with 12 bases between. CDR3 sequence reads: CASQAPSSGNTIYF. CDR3 DNA: TGTGCCAGTCAAGCCCCTAGCTCTGGAAACACCATATATTTT.

The gene calls are TRBV28 and TRBJ2-5, with D perhaps TRBD1 (5 bases). Germline values: CDR1 MDHEN, CDR2 SYDVKM. The CDR3 extends over 18 amino acids. V was clipped by 1 base and J by 3 bases, with 21 bases between them. CDR3: CASSLFLQIPIGEETQYF. The CDR3 DNA sequence: TGTGCCAGCAGTTTATTCCTTCAGATCCCGATAGGGGAAGAGACCCAGTACTTC.

This chain joins TRBV4-1 and TRBJ2-2; 13 positions match TRBD2. V gave up 1 base and J gave up 7 bases; unmatched junction bases: 9. In germline, CDR1 is MGHRA, CDR2 YSYEKL. This CDR3 has 18 amino acids. The CDR3 spells CASSQVRLAGGLDGELFF. Here the CDR3 DNA reads TGCGCCAGCAGCCAAGTACGACTAGCGGGAGGACTGGACGGGGAGCTGTTTTTT.